A single count supports the clone carrying this T cell receptor beta chain. Time point in this sample: pre-reinfection, 55 to 20 weeks before reinfection detection. The sorted cells went straight to TCR sequencing with no prior in vitro expansion. Data came from immunoSEQ multiplex PCR; TCRdb stores just in-frame clones and leaves some out. This repertoire shows over 45,000 clones, about 90% found once; its top ten account for 0.9% to 1.1%. The sample comes from a study of memory CD8 T cells in hepatitis C reinfection. Study context: Reinfection meant HCV RNA positivity after two negatives ≥60 days apart.

V trimming: 11 bases; J trimming: 3 bases; junction bases outside the gene matches: 3. CDR3 length: 12 amino acids. The germline gives CDR1 MNHNY, CDR2 SVGAGI (reference sequence). The clonotype originates from a young man with hepatitis C virus infection. What was sequenced was naive CD8+ T cells sorted from blood. This chain uses TRBV6-6 with TRBJ2-1; TRBD2 matches 8 bases. The chain's CDR3 is CAGGGFYNEQFF. Written as DNA, the CDR3 is TGTGCCGGCGGGGGGTTCTACAATGAGCAGTTCTTC.